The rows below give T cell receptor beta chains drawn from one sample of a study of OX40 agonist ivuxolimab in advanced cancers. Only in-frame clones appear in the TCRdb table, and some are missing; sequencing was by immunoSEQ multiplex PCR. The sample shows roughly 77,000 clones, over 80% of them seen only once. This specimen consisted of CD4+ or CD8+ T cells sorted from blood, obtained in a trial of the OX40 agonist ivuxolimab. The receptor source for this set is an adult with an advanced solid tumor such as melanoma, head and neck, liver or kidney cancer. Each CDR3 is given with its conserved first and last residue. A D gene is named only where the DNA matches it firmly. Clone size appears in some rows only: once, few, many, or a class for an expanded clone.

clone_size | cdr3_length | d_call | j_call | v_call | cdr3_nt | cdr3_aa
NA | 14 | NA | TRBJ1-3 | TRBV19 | TGTGCCAGCCGTGACAGGTCCTCTGGAAACACCATATATTTT | CASRDRSSGNTIYF
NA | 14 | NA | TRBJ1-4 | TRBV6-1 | TGTGCCAGCAGTGACACGGCAGGGACTCAAAAACTGTTTTTT | CASSDTAGTQKLFF
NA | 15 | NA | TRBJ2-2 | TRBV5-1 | TGCGCCAGCAGCCCGGGACACCGGAACACCGGGGAGCTGTTTTTT | CASSPGHRNTGELFF
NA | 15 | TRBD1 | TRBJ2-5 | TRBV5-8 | TGTGCCAGCAGCTTGGGAGGGGGCGGATGGGAGACCCAGTACTTC | CASSLGGGGWETQYF
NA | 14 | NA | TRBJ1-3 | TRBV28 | TGTGCCAGCAGCCCAGGGGACGCTGGAAACACCATATATTTT | CASSPGDAGNTIYF
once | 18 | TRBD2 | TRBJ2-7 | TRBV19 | TGTGCCAGTAGTATGAAAGGACTAGCGGGAGGGGGTATGTACGAGCAGTACTTC | CASSMKGLAGGGMYEQYF
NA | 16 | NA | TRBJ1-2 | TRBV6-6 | TGTGCCAGCAGTTACACAATCTCCGGGACCTTACCAGGCTACACCTTC | CASSYTISGTLPGYTF
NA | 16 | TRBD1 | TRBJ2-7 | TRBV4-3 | TGCGCCAGCAGCCGCTTTTTGGGACAGGGCTCCTACGAGCAGTACTTC | CASSRFLGQGSYEQYF
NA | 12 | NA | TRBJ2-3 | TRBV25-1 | TGTGCCAGCAGTGGAAACACAGATACGCAGTATTTT | CASSGNTDTQYF
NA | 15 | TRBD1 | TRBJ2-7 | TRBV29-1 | TGCAGCGTTCCGGGCGGGACAGGGGCTTCCTACGAGCAGTACTTC | CSVPGGTGASYEQYF
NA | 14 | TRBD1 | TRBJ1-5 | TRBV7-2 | TGTGCCAGCAGCTTAAGAGGGGGCGGACAGCCCCAGCATTTT | CASSLRGGGQPQHF
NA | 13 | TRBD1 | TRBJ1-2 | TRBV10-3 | TGTGCCATCAATCAGGACAGGATCTATGGCTACACCTTC | CAINQDRIYGYTF
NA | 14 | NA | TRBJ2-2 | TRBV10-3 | TGTGCCATCAGCGACATAAGAGGGACGGGGGAGCTGTTTTTT | CAISDIRGTGELFF
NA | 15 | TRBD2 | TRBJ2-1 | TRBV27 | TGTGCCAGCAGTCCCGGGACTAGCGTCTACAATGAGCAGTTCTTC | CASSPGTSVYNEQFF
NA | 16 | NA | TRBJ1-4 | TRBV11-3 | TGTGCCAGCAGCGACCGGGGTACAGCAACTAATGAAAAACTGTTTTTT | CASSDRGTATNEKLFF
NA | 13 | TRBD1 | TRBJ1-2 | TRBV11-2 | TGTGCCAGCAGCCCCCGGATAGGGGGCAGCTACACCTTC | CASSPRIGGSYTF
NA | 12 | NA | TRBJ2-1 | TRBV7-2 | TGTGCCAGCAGCTTAGGGGGCAGCTATCAGTTCTTC | CASSLGGSYQFF
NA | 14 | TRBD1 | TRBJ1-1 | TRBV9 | TGTGCCAGCAGCGAGAGGGGGCGAGACACTGAAGCTTTCTTT | CASSERGRDTEAFF
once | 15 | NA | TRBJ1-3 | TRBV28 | TGTGCCAGCAGCCTAGTCGTGGGCTCTGGAAACACCATATATTTT | CASSLVVGSGNTIYF
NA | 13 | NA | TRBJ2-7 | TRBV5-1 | TGCGCCAGCAGCTTGCTAGGGGAAAATCAGCAGTACTTC | CASSLLGENQQYF
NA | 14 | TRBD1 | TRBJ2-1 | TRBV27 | TGTGCCAGCGGGGGGACAGGGGTTTTCCATGAGCAGTTCTTC | CASGGTGVFHEQFF
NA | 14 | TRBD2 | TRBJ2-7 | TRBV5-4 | TGTGCCAGCACCGCTAGCGGGAGGGCTCACGAGCAGTACTTC | CASTASGRAHEQYF
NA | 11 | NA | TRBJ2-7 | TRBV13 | TGTGCCAGCAGCTTAGGGGCCGAGCAGTACTTC | CASSLGAEQYF
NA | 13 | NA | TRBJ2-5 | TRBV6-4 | TGTGCCAGCAGTCAGTCCCCCGGGGAGACCCAGTACTTC | CASSQSPGETQYF
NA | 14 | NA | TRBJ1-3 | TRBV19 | TGTGCCAGCCAGCGGGACTCCTCTGGAAACACCATATATTTT | CASQRDSSGNTIYF
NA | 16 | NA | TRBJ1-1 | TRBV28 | TGTGCCAGCAATATTAGGGAGGGGACCCTGAACACTGAAGCTTTCTTT | CASNIREGTLNTEAFF
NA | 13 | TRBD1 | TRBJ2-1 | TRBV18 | TGTGCCAGCTCCCTACAGGGGGCAGGGGAGCAGTTCTTC | CASSLQGAGEQFF
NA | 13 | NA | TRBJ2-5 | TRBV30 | TGTGCCTGGACGAGAACTCCCCAAGAGACCCAGTACTTC | CAWTRTPQETQYF
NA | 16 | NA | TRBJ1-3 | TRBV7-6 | TGTGCCAGCAGCTCCCCCGTAGGAGAAGTAGGAAACACCATATATTTT | CASSSPVGEVGNTIYF
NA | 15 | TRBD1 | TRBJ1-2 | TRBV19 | TGTGCCAGTAGAAGGACAGGGGACTTTAACTATGGCTACACCTTC | CASRRTGDFNYGYTF
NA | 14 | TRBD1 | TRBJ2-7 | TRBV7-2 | TGTGCCAGCAGTCTTCGGGACAGGGTAGGGGAGCAGTACTTC | CASSLRDRVGEQYF
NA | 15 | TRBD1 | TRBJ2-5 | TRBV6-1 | TGTGCCAGCAGTGAAGAGGGCAGGGGGCAAGAGACCCAGTACTTC | CASSEEGRGQETQYF
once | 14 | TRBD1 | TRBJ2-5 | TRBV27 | TGTGCCAGCAGTCCCAGGACAGGGAGAGAGACCCAGTACTTC | CASSPRTGRETQYF
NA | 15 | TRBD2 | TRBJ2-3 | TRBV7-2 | TGTGCCAGCAGCTTAACTAGCGATTACACAGATACGCAGTATTTT | CASSLTSDYTDTQYF
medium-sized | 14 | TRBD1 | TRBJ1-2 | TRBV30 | TGTGCCTGGAGTGGAGGACAGGGCCTCAGGGGCTACACCTTC | CAWSGGQGLRGYTF
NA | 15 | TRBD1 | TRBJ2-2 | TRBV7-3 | TGTGCCAGCAGGGCAGACAGGGGGCAAACCGGGGAGCTGTTTTTT | CASRADRGQTGELFF
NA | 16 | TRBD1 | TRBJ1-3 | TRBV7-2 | TGTGCCAGCAGCTCTCCTCGACAGGGCTCTGGAAACACCATATATTTT | CASSSPRQGSGNTIYF
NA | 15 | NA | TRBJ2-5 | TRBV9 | TGTGCCAGCAGCGTAGTTCCAGGGACCATCGAGACCCAGTACTTC | CASSVVPGTIETQYF
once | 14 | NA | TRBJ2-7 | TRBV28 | TGTGCCAGCAGTTTTGTTAGGGGTTCGTACGAGCAGTACTTC | CASSFVRGSYEQYF
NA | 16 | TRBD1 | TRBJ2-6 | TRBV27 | TGTGCCAGCAGTGGGACAGGGGGTAGTAGGGCCAACGTCCTGACTTTC | CASSGTGGSRANVLTF
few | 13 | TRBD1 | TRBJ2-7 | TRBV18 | TGTGCCAGCTCATCCGGGACAGCATACGAGCAGTACTTC | CASSSGTAYEQYF
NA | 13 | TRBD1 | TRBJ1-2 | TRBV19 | TGTGCCAGCCAGGACAGGGCCGAGTATGGCTACACCTTC | CASQDRAEYGYTF